The 5 T cell receptor beta chains reported below all come from one sample, sequenced in a study of beta chain features in type 1 diabetes. The authors reverse transcribed all of the isolated RNA, so sequencing captured expressed TCRB transcripts. Data came from immunoSEQ multiplex PCR; TCRdb stores just in-frame clones and leaves some out. The sample has about 210,000 clones, roughly 11% seen once. The sample was central memory CD4+ T cells from blood. Every receptor here comes from a man aged 18 to 30 in good health.

This clone was counted only a few times. This rearrangement joins TRBV18 to TRBJ2-5; a weak D match, TRBD1 (6 bases). This CDR3 is built from 14 residues. Per the germline V gene, CDR1 is KGHSH and CDR2 is LQKENI. Trimming shortened V by 3 bases and J by 5 bases, and 13 bases separated the two germline ends. The DNA for the CDR3 is TGTGCCAGCTCACCGTACCGGGACACCGAGACCCAGTACTTC. Its translation: CASSPYRDTETQYF.

This clone was counted between two and nine times. The rearrangement links TRBV4-2 to TRBJ2-1, with D possibly TRBD2 on 6 matching bases. Germline values: CDR1 LGHNA, CDR2 YNFKEQ. The CDR3 is 17 residues long. With 3 bases removed from V and 0 bases from J, the gap between germline ends came to 15 bases. The CDR3 nucleotides are TGTGCCAGCAGCCACCCGCGGCACGGGAGCTCCTACAATGAGCAGTTCTTC. It codes for CASSHPRHGSSYNEQFF.

This clone was seen many times. The chain carries TRBV27 and TRBJ2-5; no clear D. The CDR3 sequence is 11 residues long. V lost 10 bases, J lost 5 bases, and 11 bases lay in between. Germline V gives CDR1 MNHEY, CDR2 SMNVEV (reference sequence). The CDR3, as DNA: TGTGCCACCCAACAGAGGGAGACCCAGTACTTC. This encodes CATQQRETQYF.

The chain combines TRBV11-1 with TRBJ2-7; no firm D call. The CDR3 runs 12 residues. CDR1 is SGHAT, CDR2 FQDESV, per germline (reference sequence). The V and J ends lost 5 bases and 4 bases respectively, with 9 bases between them. In DNA form, the CDR3 reads TGTGCCAGCAGCCGCCCTGGATACGAGCAGTACTTC. Amino acids: CASSRPGYEQYF.

This clone was observed a handful of times. This sequence joins TRBV7-8 and TRBJ2-3; the D gene could be TRBD1 or TRBD2 (6 bases each). This CDR3 has 16 residues. V shed 7 bases and J shed 1 base, with 18 bases lying between them. Germline CDR1 is SGHVS and CDR2 is FQNEAQ. CDR3 residues: CASTNMGGHGTDTQYF. DNA for the CDR3: TGTGCCAGCACCAATATGGGGGGACACGGCACAGATACGCAGTATTTT.